The clone carrying this T cell receptor (beta chain) occurred many times. Its cognate antigen is unknown. This record comes from a study of early T cells in non-severe SARS-CoV-2 infection. Study in general: Chains were unpaired, as sequencing was done on bulk RNA from unsorted whole blood.

General observations from the study: VDJdb matches were skewed toward anti-spike CD8 T cell responses.

Molecules of cDNA were individually given unique molecular identifiers that were attached to them. Using its own MiXCR run on the 5' RACE reads, TCRdb lists one record per CDR3 protein. Seen here are 36,000 or so distinct CDR3 sequences, around 4.1% observed once, and the top ten hold approximately 6.3%. This CDR3 has 15 residues. Germline CDR1 is SGHTA and CDR2 is FQGTGA. Trimming removed 5 bases from V and 1 base from J; junction bases left unmatched: 7. The sequenced sample was whole blood. The V gene is TRBV7-3, the J gene TRBJ1-1; 7 bases map to TRBD1. This receptor was taken from an adult who was a healthcare worker with PCR-confirmed SARS-CoV-2 infection or an uninfected control (not recorded which). CDR3 region: CASSTRTGANTEAFF. The CDR3 nucleotides read TGTGCCAGCAGCACTAGGACAGGAGCGAACACTGAAGCTTTCTTT.